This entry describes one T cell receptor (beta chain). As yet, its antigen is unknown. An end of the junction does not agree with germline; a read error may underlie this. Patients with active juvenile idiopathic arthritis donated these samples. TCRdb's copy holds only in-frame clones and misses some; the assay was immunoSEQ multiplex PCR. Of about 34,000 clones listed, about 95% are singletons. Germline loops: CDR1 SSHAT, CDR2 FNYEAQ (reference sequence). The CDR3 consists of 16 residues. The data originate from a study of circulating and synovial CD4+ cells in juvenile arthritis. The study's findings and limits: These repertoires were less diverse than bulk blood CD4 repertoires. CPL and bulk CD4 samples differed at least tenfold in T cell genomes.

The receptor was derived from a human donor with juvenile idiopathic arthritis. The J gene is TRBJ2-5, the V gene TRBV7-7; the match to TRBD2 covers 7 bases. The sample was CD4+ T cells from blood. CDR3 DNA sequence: TGTGCTAGCAGCCCCGGACTGGGAGGGACCCAAGAGACCCAGTACTTC. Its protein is CASSPGLGGTQETQYF. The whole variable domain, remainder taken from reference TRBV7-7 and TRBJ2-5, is GAGVSQSPRYKVTKRGQDVTLRCDPISSHATLYWYQQALGQGPEFLTYFNYEAQPDKSGLPSDRFSAERPEGSISTLTIQRTEQRDSAMYRCASSPGLGGTQETQYFGPGTRLLVL.